This T cell receptor (gamma chain) comes out of a study of human gamma delta and Vdelta1 T cells. TCRdb reanalysed the PCR reads with CATT. The data hold some 910 gamma-chain clones, with 4.1% observed a single time. V was clipped by 5 bases and J by 4 bases; unmatched bases: 5. The CDR3 consists of 12 residues. CDR1 is GITISATS and CDR2 is ISYDGTV in the germline V gene (reference sequence). This receptor was taken from a human donor in good health. This sequence joins TRGV9 and TRGJ1 or TRGJ2. Sequenced material: naive CD27+ Vdelta1 gamma-delta T cells from blood. For the CDR3, the DNA is TGTGCCTTGTGGGTAGGGTATTATAAGAAACTCTTT. Translating it yields CALWVGYYKKLF.